This T cell receptor (beta chain) was sequenced during a study of Ad26.COV2.S vaccination and SARS-CoV-2 variants. Treatment: roughly 18 received Ad26.COV2.S at low or high dose, single or two shots; five or six received placebo; per-sample allocation not given. Vaccine and placebo recipients were sampled on day 63 after the first injection. Only in-frame clones appear in the TCRdb table, and some are missing; sequencing was by immunoSEQ multiplex PCR. Here the sample spans about 350,000 clones, roughly 89% being singletons. This CDR3 contains 11 residues. The germline gives CDR1 LNHDA, CDR2 SQIVND (reference sequence). Trimming took 8 bases from V and 7 from J; bases not matched to a gene: 1. The sample holds one count of this clone.

The starting material was peripheral blood, obtained in a trial of Ad26.COV2.S vaccine versus placebo. This receptor was taken from a person aged 18-65 years who received the Ad26.COV2.S COVID-19 vaccine or a placebo. This chain connects TRBV19 to TRBJ1-1, with TRBD1 matching 10 bases. CDR3 in amino acids: CASRDRGEAFF. Here the CDR3 DNA reads TGTGCCAGTCGGGACAGGGGTGAAGCTTTCTTT.